A single T cell receptor beta chain is shown here with its context. Its antigen is not known. Original analysis: Because ImmunoSEQ provided only junction sequences with no quality scores, the filtering differed. The data were produced by immunoSEQ multiplex PCR, yet TCRdb's version contains in-frame clones alone and is incomplete. From that table come the V and J calls and clone size; the DNA was used to work out D and trimming. This table has nearly 2 million clones, about 95% appearing once. Naive CD8 cells, CD45RO-negative and positively selected for CCR7, excluded terminally differentiated effector memory CD45RA+ cells. The sample is drawn from a study of shared clonotypes between healthy human individuals. Regarding the study as a whole: Rarefaction demonstrated incomplete sorted-subset sequencing despite large depth.

This CDR3 is 17 amino acids long. Trimming removed 1 base from V and 6 bases from J; junction bases left unmatched: 12. Germline CDR1 is SGHAT and CDR2 is FQNNGV. This receptor was obtained from a man younger than 35 in good health. The V and J genes are TRBV11-2 and TRBJ2-7, with 10 bases that match TRBD2. Sequences were obtained from naive CD8+ T cells sorted from blood. The CDR3 protein is CASSLARLAGEGGEQYF. CDR3 DNA sequence: TGTGCCAGCAGCTTAGCGCGCCTAGCGGGAGAGGGAGGCGAGCAGTACTTC.